The 16 T cell receptor beta chains below were found in one sample sequenced in a study of T cells in Graves' hyperthyroidism and ophthalmopathy. What was amplified from RNA transcripts were TCR beta CDR3 regions. An initial round of RT-PCR targeting the TCR CDR3 relied on the HTBI primer set. TCRdb used MiXCR to reprocess the multiplex PCR reads, holding one entry per CDR3 protein. The repertoire holds hundreds of thousands of distinct CDR3 sequences, with just under 45% as singletons. What was sequenced was peripheral blood or thyroid tissue (not recorded which). Receptors were obtained from an adult man with Graves' disease, either hyperthyroidism or ophthalmopathy (not recorded which).

The V and J genes are TRBV12-3 or TRBV12-4 and TRBJ1-2; perhaps TRBD1 as D (5 bases). CDR3 length: 15 amino acids. V shed 6 bases and J shed 5 bases, with 19 bases lying between them. CDR3 region: CASRESRTRRYGYTF. CDR3 bases: TGTGCCAGCAGAGAATCCAGGACAAGACGGTATGGCTACACCTTC.

The chain couples TRBV24-1 to TRBJ2-3; D not resolved. V was pared by 4 bases and J by 1 base, with 5 bases between. The CDR3 has 13 residues. Germline V gives CDR1 KGHDR, CDR2 SFDVKD. The CDR3 protein is CATSDQGTDTQYF. DNA of the CDR3: TGTGCCACCAGTGACCAAGGCACAGATACGCAGTATTTT.

As to this clonotype: This may arise from a read error, as a much more abundant clone is one base away. The rearrangement links TRBV29-1 to TRBJ1-1, with D possibly being TRBD1 (5 bases). With 8 bases removed from V and 4 bases from J, the gap between germline ends came to 14 bases. Per germline, CDR1 SQVTM and CDR2 ANQGSEA. The CDR3 covers 12 residues. CDR3 amino acids: CSSDSMSTEAFF. The CDR3 nucleotides read TGCAGCTCAGACAGCATGAGCACTGAAGCTTTCTTT.

The rearrangement uses TRBV7-9 and TRBJ2-5; D not resolved. The V end lost 3 bases, the J end lost 1 base, and 12 bases lay between the germline ends. The CDR3 spans 15 residues. Germline assignment: CDR1 SEHNR and CDR2 FQNEAQ (reference sequence). The CDR3 DNA is TGTGCCAGCAGCTTTGTGGGCCACTCCCAAGAGACCCAGTACTTC. It specifies CASSFVGHSQETQYF.

The chain uses TRBV7-6 and TRBJ2-5; D perhaps matches TRBD1 (6 bases). The V end was cut by 3 bases, the J end by 5 bases, with 16 bases between. CDR3 length: 15 amino acids. Germline CDR1 reads SGHVS; CDR2 reads FNYEAQ. In DNA form, the CDR3 reads TGTGCCAGCAGCTTGCAGGGACACCCAAGGGAGACCCAGTACTTC. Residues: CASSLQGHPRETQYF.

This clonotype turned up a few times. V gene TRBV5-1 combines with J gene TRBJ1-6, with 10 bases lining up with TRBD1. The CDR3 loop spans 16 amino acids. The V gene's germline CDR1 is SGHRS and CDR2 YFSETQ. The J segment lost 8 bases and the V segment lost 1 base, leaving 6 bases of the junction unmatched. DNA for the CDR3: TGCGCCAGCAGCTTGCTGGGACAGGGGTCCGATTCACCCCTCCACTTT. Protein sequence: CASSLLGQGSDSPLHF.

This rearrangement joins TRBV7-6 to TRBJ1-5; 7 bases align to TRBD1. Germline V gene data show CDR1 as SGHVS and CDR2 as FNYEAQ. V lost 0 bases to trimming and J lost 2 bases; unmatched junction nucleotides: 4. The CDR3 consists of 16 residues. CDR3 region: CASSLATGMGNQPQHF. For the CDR3, the DNA is TGTGCCAGCAGCTTAGCGACAGGGATGGGCAATCAGCCCCAGCATTTT.

The chain recombines TRBV7-9 with TRBJ1-1; 10 bases map to TRBD1. The germline V gene has CDR1 SEHNR and CDR2 FQNEAQ (reference sequence). CDR3 length: 16 residues. V lost 5 bases to trimming and J lost 5 bases; unmatched junction nucleotides: 11. The CDR3 bases are TGTGCCAGCAGCCCGCCTAGACAGGGGGCTCGGACTGAAGCTTTCTTT. It specifies CASSPPRQGARTEAFF.

This clonotype has more than one count but fewer than ten. The genes are TRBV29-1 and TRBJ2-7, with 10 bases aligning to TRBD2. V gave up 4 bases and J gave up 2 bases; unmatched junction bases: 8. CDR1 SQVTM and CDR2 ANQGSEA come from the germline V gene. The CDR3 contains 15 residues. CDR3 residues: CSVALPSGGTYEQYF. The CDR3 DNA follows: TGCAGCGTTGCTTTACCTAGCGGGGGCACCTACGAGCAGTACTTC.

The chain has TRBV2 and TRBJ1-4; D is undetermined. CDR1 and CDR2 from the germline V gene are SNHLY and FYNNEI. Between the trimmed V and J ends, which lost 8 bases and 8 bases, there was a span of 9 bases. The CDR3 totals 11 residues. The CDR3 spells CASVGNEKLFF. The CDR3 DNA sequence: TGTGCCAGCGTTGGTAACGAAAAACTGTTTTTT.

In DNA, the CDR3 is TGTGCCAGTAGTCCCTGGACAGGGACCAACACTGAAGCTTTCTTT. This gives the protein CASSPWTGTNTEAFF. This chain links TRBV19 with TRBJ1-1, with 8 positions matching TRBD1. Germline-derived CDR1 and CDR2 are LNHDA and SQIVND (reference sequence). The ends lost 5 bases at V and 2 bases at J; junction bases unmatched: 7. The CDR3 is made up of 15 amino acids.

Note on this clonotype: A single base separates this from a much larger clone, so it may be a read error. The CDR3 sequence: CASSGPTWGTNYGYTF. The CDR3 DNA is TGTGCCAGCAGCGGTCCGACATGGGGAACTAACTATGGCTACACCTTC. The chain couples TRBV7-9 to TRBJ1-2; no reliable D call. Per the germline V gene, CDR1 is SEHNR and CDR2 is FQNEAQ (reference sequence). This CDR3 region has 16 residues. V dropped 5 bases and J dropped 0 bases, with 16 bases sitting between them. The whole variable domain, filled in from reference TRBV7-9 and TRBJ1-2, reads DTGVSQNPRHKITKRGQNVTFRCDPISEHNRLYWYRQTLGQGPEFLTYFQNEAQLEKSRLLSDRFSAERPKGSFSTLEIQRTEQGDSAMYLCASSGPTWGTNYGYTFGSGTRLTVV.

The rearrangement uses TRBV7-2 and TRBJ1-2; D is unresolved. CDR3 length: 13 amino acids. Germline values: CDR1 SGHTA, CDR2 FQGNSA. Between the trimmed V and J ends, which lost 8 bases and 4 bases, there was a span of 14 bases. This CDR3 is CASRRSPGYGYTF. CDR3 DNA: TGTGCCAGCCGCCGCTCCCCGGGCTATGGCTACACCTTC.

This clonotype was detected once. The J gene is TRBJ2-7, the V gene TRBV6-1, with D possibly TRBD1 on 5 matching bases. Trimming took 3 bases from V and 4 from J, leaving 13 bases between them. There are 14 residues in the CDR3. The V gene's germline CDR1 is MNHNS and CDR2 SASEGT. The CDR3: CASSEVVGHYEQYF. The DNA of the CDR3 is TGTGCCAGCAGTGAGGTTGTGGGGCATTACGAGCAGTACTTC.

With respect to this clonotype: This may arise from a read error, as a much more abundant clone is one base away. The genes are TRBV5-1 and TRBJ1-6, with D tentatively TRBD1 (6 bases). CDR3 size: 14 residues. Germline V gene sequence: CDR1 SGHRS, CDR2 YFSETQ. For the CDR3, the DNA is TGCGCCAGCGGCTTGGAACAGGGAGGCTCACCCCTCCACTTT. Translating gives CASGLEQGGSPLHF.

The DNA of the CDR3 is TGTGCCAGCAGCCCGCTGGTAGGCGTTGACGGGGAGCTGTTTTTT. Amino acid sequence: CASSPLVGVDGELFF. The rearrangement joins TRBV7-9 to TRBJ2-2; D not resolved. In germline, CDR1 is SEHNR, CDR2 FQNEAQ (reference sequence). The germline V and J ends were trimmed by 5 bases and 7 bases, with 17 bases remaining between them. The CDR3 covers 15 residues.